The present T cell receptor (beta chain) was sequenced within a study of blood T cell repertoires in COVID-19. Overall study: The study drew acute and convalescent COVID-19 samples from the United States, Italy and Spain.

Here immunoSEQ multiplex PCR was the method, and the copy in TCRdb shows in-frame clones only, minus some. The repertoire holds about 390,000 clones, around nine tenths seen once, with approximately 9.3% in the top ten. This clone was seen just once. Participant-reported clinical history was the basis for cohort assignment. Two negative PCRs, clearance, or symptom resolution characterized the recovered Cohort 3 donors. V shed 4 bases, J shed 6 bases, and the junction held 4 bases outside the gene matches. The CDR3 length is 13 residues. The V call is TRBV23-1, the J call TRBJ2-7; TRBD1 matches at 9 bases. TRBV23-1 is recorded as an ORF, its role being uncertain. The TCR sequence derives from a woman aged 45 to 65 who had recovered from COVID-19. The sample comprised PBMCs or T cells enriched from blood (not recorded which). The CDR3 DNA reads as TGCGCCAGCAGTCGGGACAGGGCAGCCGAGCAGTACTTC. Protein sequence: CASSRDRAAEQYF.